This T cell receptor beta chain was documented in a study of blood T cell repertoires in COVID-19. Method: immunoSEQ multiplex PCR; TCRdb's copy keeps in-frame clones and lacks some. This sample has around 310,000 clones, with around nine tenths found just once. CDR1 and CDR2 (germline): SGHRS, YFSETQ. The length of the CDR3 is 12 residues. With 6 bases clipped from V and 5 bases from J, the junction kept 4 bases outside the gene matches. This receptor was obtained from a woman in her 30s who had recovered from COVID-19. The chain couples TRBV5-1 to TRBJ2-7, with 8 bases matching TRBD2. The specimen sequenced was PBMCs or T cells enriched from blood (not recorded which). CDR3 DNA sequence: TGCGCCAGCACCCGGGGGGGGGACGAGCAGTACTTC. Its translation is CASTRGGDEQYF.